Below, one T cell receptor beta chain is given with its context. Its specificity is not known. These data come from a study of cytomegalovirus exposure and HLA in healthy donors. About the study: The 120 validation repertoires were produced on the same platform as the 550 to 700 repertoires of the first cohort. This was reported in a later analysis. Overall study results and limits: Per published reports, the classifier diagnosed cytomegalovirus status with high specificity and sensitivity. The authors enumerated under 200 TCR beta chains as linked to cytomegalovirus.

The junction had 4 bases not matched to a gene; V was cut back by 6 bases and J by 2 bases. The CDR3 is made up of 13 amino acids. Per germline, CDR1 SQVTM and CDR2 ANQGSEA. Here immunoSEQ multiplex PCR was the method, and the copy in TCRdb shows in-frame clones only, minus some. The table records about 88,000 clones, approximately 88% of them present only once. Separate from the roughly 700-subject first cohort, the approximately 120-subject validation cohort was the one that the donors belonged to. Sample: PBMCs. This clonotype was obtained from a woman between 18 and 29 years old in good health and CMV-seropositive. The J gene is TRBJ2-5, the V gene TRBV29-1; 9 bases are a match to TRBD2. CDR3 amino acids: CSVSSGAQETQYF. The CDR3 nucleotides read TGCAGCGTCTCTAGCGGGGCACAAGAGACCCAGTACTTC.